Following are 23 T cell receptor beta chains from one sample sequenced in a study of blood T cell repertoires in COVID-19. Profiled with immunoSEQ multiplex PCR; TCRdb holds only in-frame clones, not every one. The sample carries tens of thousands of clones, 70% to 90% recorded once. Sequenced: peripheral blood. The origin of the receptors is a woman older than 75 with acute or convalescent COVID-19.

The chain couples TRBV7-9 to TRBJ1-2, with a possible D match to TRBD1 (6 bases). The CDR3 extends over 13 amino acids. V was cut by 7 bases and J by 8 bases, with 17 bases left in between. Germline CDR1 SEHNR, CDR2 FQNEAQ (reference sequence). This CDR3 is CASTLTGGIGYTF. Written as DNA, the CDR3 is TGTGCCAGCACCCTGACAGGAGGAATCGGCTACACCTTC.

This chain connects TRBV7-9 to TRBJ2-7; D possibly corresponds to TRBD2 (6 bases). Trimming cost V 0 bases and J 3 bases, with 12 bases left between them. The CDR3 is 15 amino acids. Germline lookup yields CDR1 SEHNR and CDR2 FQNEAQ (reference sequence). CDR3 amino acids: CASSLAGGLDYEQYF. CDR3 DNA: TGTGCCAGCAGCTTAGCGGGGGGTCTAGACTACGAGCAGTACTTC.

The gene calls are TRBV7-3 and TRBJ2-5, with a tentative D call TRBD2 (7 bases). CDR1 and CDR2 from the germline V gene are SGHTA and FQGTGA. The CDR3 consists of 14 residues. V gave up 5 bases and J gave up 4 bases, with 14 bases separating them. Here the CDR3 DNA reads TGTGCCAGCAGCCCAAGGGGGGGCCGAGAGACCCAGTACTTC. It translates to CASSPRGGRETQYF. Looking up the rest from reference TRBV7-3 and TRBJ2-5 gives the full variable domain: GAGVSQTPSNKVTEKGKYVELRCDPISGHTALYWYRQSLGQGPEFLIYFQGTGAADDSGLPNDRFFAVRPEGSVSTLKIQRTERGDSAVYLCASSPRGGRETQYFGPGTRLLVL.

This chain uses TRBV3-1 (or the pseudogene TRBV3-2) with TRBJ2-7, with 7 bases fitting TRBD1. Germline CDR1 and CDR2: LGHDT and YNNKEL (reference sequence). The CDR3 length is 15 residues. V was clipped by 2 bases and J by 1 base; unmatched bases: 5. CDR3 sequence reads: CASSQNHRGSYEQYF. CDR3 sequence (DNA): TGTGCCAGCAGCCAAAATCACAGGGGTTCCTACGAGCAGTACTTC.

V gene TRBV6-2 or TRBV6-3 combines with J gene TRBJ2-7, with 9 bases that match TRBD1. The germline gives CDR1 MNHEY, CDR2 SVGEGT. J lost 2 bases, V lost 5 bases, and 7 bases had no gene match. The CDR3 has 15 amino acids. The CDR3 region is CASSKPGQGAYEQYF. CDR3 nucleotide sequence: TGTGCCAGCAGTAAGCCGGGACAGGGAGCCTACGAGCAGTACTTC.

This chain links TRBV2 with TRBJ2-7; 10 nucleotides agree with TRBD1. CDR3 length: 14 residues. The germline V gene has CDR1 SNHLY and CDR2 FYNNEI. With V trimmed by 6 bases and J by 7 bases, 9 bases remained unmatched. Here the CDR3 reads CASRVGQGGLEQYF. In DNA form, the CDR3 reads TGTGCCAGCAGGGTAGGACAGGGGGGGTTGGAGCAGTACTTC.

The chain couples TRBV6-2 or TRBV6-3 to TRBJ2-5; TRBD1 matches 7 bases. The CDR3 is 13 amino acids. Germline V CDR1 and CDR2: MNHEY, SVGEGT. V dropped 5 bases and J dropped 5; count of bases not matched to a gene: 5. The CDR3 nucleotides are TGTGCCAGCAGTCGACAGGGCAGCGAGACCCAGTACTTC. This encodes CASSRQGSETQYF.

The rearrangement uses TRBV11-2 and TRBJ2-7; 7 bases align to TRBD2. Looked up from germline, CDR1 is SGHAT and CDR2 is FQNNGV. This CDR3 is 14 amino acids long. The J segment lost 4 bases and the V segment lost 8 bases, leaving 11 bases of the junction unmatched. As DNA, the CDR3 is TGTGCCAGCGCCTGGGGGGGAGAAGGGTACGAGCAGTACTTC. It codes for CASAWGGEGYEQYF.

CDR3 DNA: TGTGCCAGCAGCACGGGACTTCGAAACACCGGGGAGCTGTTTTTT. This codes for CASSTGLRNTGELFF. The chain links TRBV5-4 to TRBJ2-2; perhaps TRBD2 as D (6 bases). V was trimmed by 4 bases and J by 2 bases, leaving 12 bases between them. This CDR3 is 15 amino acids long. Germline CDR1 and CDR2: SGHNT and YYREEE (reference sequence). The entire variable domain, with the rest obtained from reference TRBV5-4 and TRBJ2-2, is as follows: ETGVTQSPTHLIKTRGQQVTLRCSSQSGHNTVSWYQQALGQGPQFIFQYYREEENGRGNFPPRFSGLQFPNYSSELNVNALELDDSALYLCASSTGLRNTGELFFGEGSRLTVL.

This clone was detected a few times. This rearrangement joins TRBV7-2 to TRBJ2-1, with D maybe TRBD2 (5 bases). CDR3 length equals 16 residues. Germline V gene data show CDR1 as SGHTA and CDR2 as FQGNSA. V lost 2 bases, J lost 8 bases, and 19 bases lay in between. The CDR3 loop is CASSLLSPRLGDEQFF. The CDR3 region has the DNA TGTGCCAGCAGCTTATTGTCCCCCCGGTTGGGAGATGAGCAGTTCTTC.

The CDR3 loop is CASSQDLEGIQMAFEQYF. CDR3 nucleotides: TGTGCCAGCAGCCAAGATTTGGAGGGAATCCAAATGGCGTTCGAGCAGTACTTC. The chain combines TRBV4-2 with TRBJ2-7, with TRBD2 as a possible D gene (6 bases). This CDR3 has 18 residues. The V and J ends lost 0 bases and 6 bases respectively, with 24 bases between them. Germline CDR1 LGHNA, CDR2 YNFKEQ.

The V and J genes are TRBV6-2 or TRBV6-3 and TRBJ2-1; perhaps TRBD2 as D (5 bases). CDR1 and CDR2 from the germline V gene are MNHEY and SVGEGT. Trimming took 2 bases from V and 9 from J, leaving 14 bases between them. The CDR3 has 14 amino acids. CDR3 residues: CASSYGWGTSEQFF. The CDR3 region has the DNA TGTGCCAGCAGTTACGGGTGGGGAACTAGTGAGCAGTTCTTC.

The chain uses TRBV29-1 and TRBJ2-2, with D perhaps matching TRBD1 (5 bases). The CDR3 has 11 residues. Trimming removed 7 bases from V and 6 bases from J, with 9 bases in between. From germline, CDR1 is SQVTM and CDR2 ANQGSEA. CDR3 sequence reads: CSGGHSGELFF. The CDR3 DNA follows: TGCAGCGGCGGACACTCCGGGGAGCTGTTTTTT.

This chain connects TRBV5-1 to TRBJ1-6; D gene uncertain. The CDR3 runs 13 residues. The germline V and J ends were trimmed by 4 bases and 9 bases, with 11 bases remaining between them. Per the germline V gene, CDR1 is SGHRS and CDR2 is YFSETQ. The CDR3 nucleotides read TGCGCCAGCAGCGTTGGTAGCGGTTCACCCCTCCACTTT. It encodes CASSVGSGSPLHF.

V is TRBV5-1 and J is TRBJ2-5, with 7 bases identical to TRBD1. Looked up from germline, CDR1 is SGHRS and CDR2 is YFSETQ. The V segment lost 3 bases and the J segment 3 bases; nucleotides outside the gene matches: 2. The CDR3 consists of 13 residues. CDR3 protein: CASSWGTEETQYF. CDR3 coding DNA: TGCGCCAGCAGCTGGGGGACAGAAGAGACCCAGTACTTC.

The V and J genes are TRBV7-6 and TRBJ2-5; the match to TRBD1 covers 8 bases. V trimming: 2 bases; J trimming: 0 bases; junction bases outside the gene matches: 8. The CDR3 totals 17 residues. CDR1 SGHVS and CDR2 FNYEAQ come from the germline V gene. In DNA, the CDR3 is TGTGCCAGCAGCTTAAGGGTGGTGGACAGGGACCAAGAGACCCAGTACTTC. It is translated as CASSLRVVDRDQETQYF.

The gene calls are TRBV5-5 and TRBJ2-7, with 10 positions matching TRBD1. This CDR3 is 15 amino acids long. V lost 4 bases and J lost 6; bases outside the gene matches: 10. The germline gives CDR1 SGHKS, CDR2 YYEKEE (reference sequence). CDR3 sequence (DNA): TGTGCCAGCAGCCGCCCTCCTGGACAGGGGGTCGAGCAGTACTTC. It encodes CASSRPPGQGVEQYF.

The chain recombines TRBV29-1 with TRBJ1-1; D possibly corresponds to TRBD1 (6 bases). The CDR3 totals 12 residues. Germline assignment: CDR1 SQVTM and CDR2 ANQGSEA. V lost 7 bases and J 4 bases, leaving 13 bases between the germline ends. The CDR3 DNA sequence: TGCAGCGGCATGAACAGGGCCACTGAAGCTTTCTTT. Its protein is CSGMNRATEAFF.

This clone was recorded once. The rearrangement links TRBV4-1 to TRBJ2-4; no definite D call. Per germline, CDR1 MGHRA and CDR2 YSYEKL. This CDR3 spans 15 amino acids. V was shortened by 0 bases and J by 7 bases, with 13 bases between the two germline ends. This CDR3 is CASSQDPASGNIQYF. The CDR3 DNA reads TGCGCCAGCAGCCAAGACCCAGCGAGTGGGAACATTCAGTACTTC.

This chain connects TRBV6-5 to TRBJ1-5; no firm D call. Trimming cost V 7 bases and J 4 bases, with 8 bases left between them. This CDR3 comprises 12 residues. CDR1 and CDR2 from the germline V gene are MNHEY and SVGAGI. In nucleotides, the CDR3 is TGTGCCAGCAAGCGAGGTAATCAGCCCCAGCATTTT. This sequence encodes CASKRGNQPQHF.

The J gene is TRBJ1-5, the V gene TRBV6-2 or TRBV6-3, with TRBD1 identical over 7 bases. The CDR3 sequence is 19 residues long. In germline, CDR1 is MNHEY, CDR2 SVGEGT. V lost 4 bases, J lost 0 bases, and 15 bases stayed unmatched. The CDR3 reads CASSFLRQGLLDSNQPQHF. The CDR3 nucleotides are TGTGCCAGCAGTTTCCTGAGACAGGGTCTGTTGGATAGCAATCAGCCCCAGCATTTT.

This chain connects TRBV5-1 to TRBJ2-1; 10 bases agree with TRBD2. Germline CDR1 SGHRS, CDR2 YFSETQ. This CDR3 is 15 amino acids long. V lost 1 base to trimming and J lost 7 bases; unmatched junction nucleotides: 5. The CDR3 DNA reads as TGCGCCAGCAGCTTGAGCGGGGGGGCGTGGAATGAGCAGTTCTTC. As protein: CASSLSGGAWNEQFF.

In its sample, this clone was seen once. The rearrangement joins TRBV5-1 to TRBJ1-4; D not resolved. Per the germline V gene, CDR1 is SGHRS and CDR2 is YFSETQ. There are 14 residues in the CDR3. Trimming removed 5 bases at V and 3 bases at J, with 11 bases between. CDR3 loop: CASRAGSSNEKLFF. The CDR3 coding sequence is TGCGCCAGCAGGGCCGGGAGCTCTAATGAAAAACTGTTTTTT.